What follows are 26 T cell receptor beta chains derived from one specimen sequenced in a study of T cells in localized non-small cell lung cancer. TCRdb's table, derived via immunoSEQ multiplex PCR, lists solely in-frame clones and lacks some. The sample has about 83,000 clones, around 81% seen once. Sample: peripheral blood, taken before any cancer treatment. The source of these receptors is a female donor of 60 years or more with stage I lung adenocarcinoma.

This chain uses TRBV19 with TRBJ1-5; D is unresolved. V gave up 3 bases and J gave up 9 bases, with 12 bases separating them. The CDR3 runs to 13 residues. Germline CDR1 LNHDA, CDR2 SQIVND (reference sequence). This CDR3 is CASSIGPGVPQHF. In DNA, the CDR3 is TGTGCCAGTAGTATTGGGCCCGGGGTGCCCCAGCATTTT.

V gene TRBV6-1 combines with J gene TRBJ1-4, with D perhaps matching TRBD1 (6 bases). V lost 3 bases and J lost 3, with 11 bases in between. Germline-derived CDR1 and CDR2 are MNHNS and SASEGT. The CDR3 is 15 amino acids. The CDR3 DNA follows: TGTGCCAGCAGTGACTACAGGGAAGCTAATGAAAAACTGTTTTTT. Amino acids: CASSDYREANEKLFF.

J is TRBJ1-2 and V is TRBV10-3; TRBD1 agrees at 9 bases. V trimming: 4 bases; J trimming: 4 bases; junction bases outside the gene matches: 4. This CDR3 has 14 amino acids. From germline, CDR1 is ENHRY and CDR2 SYGVKD. CDR3 sequence reads: CAISARTGVYGYTF. Written as DNA, the CDR3 is TGTGCCATCAGTGCCCGGACAGGGGTCTATGGCTACACCTTC.

This chain uses TRBV7-8 with TRBJ2-1; D is uncertain. V was cut by 0 bases and J by 0 bases, with 12 bases left in between. The CDR3 runs 17 residues. Germline values: CDR1 SGHVS, CDR2 FQNEAQ. As DNA, the CDR3 is TGTGCCAGCAGCTTAGCGCAGTTCAGGAGCTCCTACAATGAGCAGTTCTTC. It yields the protein CASSLAQFRSSYNEQFF.

The chain is built from TRBV30 and TRBJ1-1, with a possible D match to TRBD1 (5 bases). V was trimmed by 0 bases and J by 6 bases, leaving 11 bases between them. This CDR3 has 13 residues. Germline CDR1 reads GTSNPN; CDR2 reads SVGIG (reference sequence). CDR3 nucleotide sequence: TGTGCCTGGAGTGTACGGGGGGGTGCTGAAGCTTTCTTT. Translating it yields CAWSVRGGAEAFF.

This chain joins TRBV29-1 and TRBJ2-5, with 14 bases fitting TRBD2. The J call may be incorrect, as the DNA end agrees better with TRBJ2-7. Germline assignment: CDR1 SQVTM and CDR2 ANQGSEA. The CDR3 has 17 amino acids. CDR3 region: CSVSGTSGGFKPYEQYF. CDR3 sequence (DNA): TGCAGCGTTTCTGGGACTAGCGGGGGATTCAAGCCCTACGAGCAGTACTTC.

The rearrangement joins TRBV19 to TRBJ1-4; TRBD1 is a possible D gene (5 bases). CDR1 and CDR2 (germline): LNHDA, SQIVND (reference sequence). The V end lost 8 bases, the J end lost 5 bases, and 18 bases lay between the germline ends. This CDR3 comprises 15 residues. Written as DNA, the CDR3 is TGTGCCAGTGAGCCGGGGGTGGGGCCAAATGAAAAACTGTTTTTT. Its protein is CASEPGVGPNEKLFF.

The rearrangement joins TRBV7-9 to TRBJ2-7; D gene ambiguous. Trimming cost V 3 bases and J 0 bases, with 6 bases left between them. CDR1 and CDR2 (germline): SEHNR, FQNEAQ (reference sequence). This CDR3 is built from 13 residues. CDR3 in DNA: TGTGCCAGCAGCTTCACACCCTCCTACGAGCAGTACTTC. Residues: CASSFTPSYEQYF.

The chain employs TRBV15 and TRBJ2-3; D may be TRBD1 (6 bases). The V gene's germline CDR1 is LNHNV and CDR2 YYDKDF (reference sequence). The CDR3 sequence is 13 residues long. Trimming left V 5 bases short and J 2 bases short, with 8 bases between. The CDR3 nucleotides are TGTGCCACCAGCGGACAGCCCACAGATACGCAGTATTTT. The encoded protein is CATSGQPTDTQYF.

The chain has TRBV19 and TRBJ1-2, with a tentative D call TRBD1 (5 bases). Looked up from germline, CDR1 is LNHDA and CDR2 is SQIVND (reference sequence). Trimming removed 6 bases from V and 2 bases from J, with 13 bases in between. This CDR3 has 14 residues. DNA of the CDR3: TGTGCCAGTAGCCAACCGCGGGGGAACTATGGCTACACCTTC. Translating gives CASSQPRGNYGYTF.

V gene TRBV5-8 combines with J gene TRBJ2-2; 7 nucleotides line up with TRBD1. The V and J ends lost 5 bases and 5 bases, in that order; junction bases with no gene match: 9. This CDR3 comprises 15 residues. Germline V gives CDR1 SGHTS, CDR2 YDEGEE. CDR3 sequence (DNA): TGTGCCAGCAGATACAGGGGACAGACGACCGGGGAGCTGTTTTTT. It codes for CASRYRGQTTGELFF.

This clone was observed once. V and J are TRBV19 and TRBJ2-2; D possibly uses TRBD1 or TRBD2 (5 bases each). Trimming shortened V by 5 bases and J by 4 bases, and 14 bases separated the two germline ends. CDR1 is LNHDA and CDR2 is SQIVND in the germline V gene (reference sequence). The CDR3 spans 15 residues. CDR3 amino acids: CASSGRDPLTGELFF. The CDR3 bases are TGTGCCAGTAGTGGCCGGGACCCGCTCACCGGGGAGCTGTTTTTT.

This clone was seen a handful of times. This chain links TRBV6-4 with TRBJ1-1; D is possibly TRBD1 (5 bases). Germline V gives CDR1 MRHNA, CDR2 SNTAGT. V gave up 0 bases and J gave up 4 bases, with 12 bases separating them. The CDR3 has 15 amino acids. The CDR3 bases are TGTGCCAGCAGTGACTCACGGGGGAAAGGCACTGAAGCTTTCTTT. The encoded protein is CASSDSRGKGTEAFF.

The genes are TRBV11-1 and TRBJ2-1; 8 bases agree with TRBD1. Germline CDR1 is SGHAT and CDR2 is FQDESV (reference sequence). The length of the CDR3 is 15 residues. Unmatched junction bases numbered 3, after V lost 5 bases and J lost 0 bases. The CDR3 reads CASSRDRSSYNEQFF. The CDR3 DNA reads TGTGCCAGCAGCCGGGACAGGAGCTCCTACAATGAGCAGTTCTTC.

The V and J genes are TRBV7-9 and TRBJ1-4; D remains ambiguous. Germline values: CDR1 SEHNR, CDR2 FQNEAQ (reference sequence). Trimming stripped 5 bases from V and 7 bases from J, with 17 bases between. The CDR3 consists of 15 residues. The CDR3, as DNA: TGTGCCAGCAGCCTGCGGGCAACTAATAGTGAAAAACTGTTTTTT. Translating it yields CASSLRATNSEKLFF.

The chain recombines TRBV19 with TRBJ2-7; 8 positions match TRBD1. Germline V gene sequence: CDR1 LNHDA, CDR2 SQIVND (reference sequence). The CDR3 runs to 13 residues. J lost 3 bases, V lost 5 bases, and 3 bases had no gene match. The CDR3 DNA is TGTGCCAGTAGTGTCGACAGGGGCTACGAGCAGTACTTC. Protein: CASSVDRGYEQYF.

This clone has only one observation. The chain has TRBV7-6 and TRBJ1-3; D possibly corresponds to TRBD1 (5 bases). The germline V and J ends were trimmed by 5 bases and 10 bases, with 18 bases remaining between them. This CDR3 comprises 14 residues. Germline CDR1 reads SGHVS; CDR2 reads FNYEAQ. CDR3 in DNA: TGTGCCAGCAGCCCAGATTCGGGGGGTAGAACCATATATTTT. Translation: CASSPDSGGRTIYF.

The chain is built from TRBV7-9 and TRBJ2-5; TRBD2 agrees at 8 bases. CDR1 and CDR2 from the germline V gene are SEHNR and FQNEAQ (reference sequence). CDR3 length equals 14 residues. The V segment lost 4 bases and the J segment 4 bases; nucleotides outside the gene matches: 5. The CDR3 DNA follows: TGTGCCAGCAGCTCCAGCGGGAGAGGAGAGACCCAGTACTTC. Its translation: CASSSSGRGETQYF.

J is TRBJ2-7 and V is TRBV2; D may match TRBD1 or TRBD2 (5 bases each). The CDR3 extends over 14 amino acids. Per the germline V gene, CDR1 is SNHLY and CDR2 is FYNNEI. Trimming took 10 bases from V and 2 from J, leaving 18 bases between them. The CDR3: CATKLGAATYEQYF. The CDR3 DNA reads TGTGCCACCAAACTAGGGGCAGCCACCTACGAGCAGTACTTC.

The chain employs TRBV15 and TRBJ2-1; D not resolved. V lost 1 base and J lost 5, with 9 bases in between. Looked up from germline, CDR1 is LNHNV and CDR2 is YYDKDF (reference sequence). CDR3 length equals 14 residues. CDR3 bases: TGTGCCACCAGCAGAGTGGGTCAGAACAATGAGCAGTTCTTC. As protein: CATSRVGQNNEQFF.

This clone was seen only once. This chain connects TRBV6-1 to TRBJ1-5; a weak D match, TRBD1 (5 bases). Trimming took 5 bases from V and 2 from J, leaving 13 bases between them. From germline, CDR1 is MNHNS and CDR2 SASEGT. This CDR3 is 15 amino acids long. The CDR3 sequence is CASSIIRDGNQPQHF. CDR3 nucleotides: TGTGCCAGCAGTATAATCCGGGACGGCAATCAGCCCCAGCATTTT.

The V call is TRBV5-1, the J call TRBJ1-1; D is uncertain. The CDR3 loop spans 13 amino acids. CDR1 SGHRS and CDR2 YFSETQ come from the germline V gene. Trimming removed 0 bases from V and 6 bases from J, with 9 bases in between. CDR3 nucleotide sequence: TGCGCCAGCAGCTTGGCCGGGTTGGCTGAAGCTTTCTTT. Amino acids: CASSLAGLAEAFF. The entire variable domain, with the rest obtained from reference TRBV5-1 and TRBJ1-1, is as follows: KAGVTQTPRYLIKTRGQQVTLSCSPISGHRSVSWYQQTPGQGLQFLFEYFSETQRNKGNFPGRFSGRQFSNSRSEMNVSTLELGDSALYLCASSLAGLAEAFFGQGTRLTVV.

The chain employs TRBV6-5 and TRBJ1-5, with a possible D match to TRBD1 (5 bases). Germline-derived CDR1 and CDR2 are MNHEY and SVGAGI. V lost 0 bases to trimming and J lost 4 bases, with 7 bases between them. The CDR3 extends over 14 amino acids. The CDR3 loop reads CASSYSTDNQPQHF. The DNA of the CDR3 is TGTGCCAGCAGTTACTCGACAGATAATCAGCCCCAGCATTTT.

This clone was detected once. The rearrangement joins TRBV7-3 to TRBJ2-3, with 8 nucleotides matching TRBD2. V gave up 3 bases and J gave up 0 bases; unmatched junction bases: 2. There are 15 residues in the CDR3. The germline V gene has CDR1 SGHTA and CDR2 FQGTGA. The CDR3: CASSFSGASTDTQYF. In DNA form, the CDR3 reads TGTGCCAGCAGCTTTAGCGGGGCTAGCACAGATACGCAGTATTTT.

CDR3 sequence: CSVEDRGRYEQYF. The DNA of the CDR3 is TGCAGCGTTGAAGATCGTGGGCGTTACGAGCAGTACTTC. The V gene is TRBV29-1, the J gene TRBJ2-7; D call uncertain. Germline V gene data show CDR1 as SQVTM and CDR2 as ANQGSEA. The CDR3 has 13 amino acids. V lost 0 bases, J lost 4 bases, and 10 bases lay in between.

This clone was recorded once. The rearrangement uses TRBV28 and TRBJ2-5; the match to TRBD2 covers 7 bases. The germline V gene has CDR1 MDHEN and CDR2 SYDVKM. This CDR3 contains 14 residues. V gave up 3 bases and J gave up 5 bases; unmatched junction bases: 6. This CDR3 reads CASSLGGSRETQYF. Here the CDR3 DNA reads TGTGCCAGCAGTTTGGGGGGGAGCCGGGAGACCCAGTACTTC.